This passage covers 9 T cell receptor beta chains from one sample sequenced in a study of sequential checkpoint blockade in melanoma. Assay: immunoSEQ multiplex PCR; the TCRdb copy retains only in-frame clones and omits some. The table has some 20,000 clones, under 60% seen once. Specified treatment: randomized to nivolumab then ipilimumab (arm A) or the reverse (arm B). The material was CD8+ T cells sorted from blood (inferred from file names), obtained from a patient given nivolumab and ipilimumab in sequence. These receptors all stem from a human donor with melanoma.

This chain joins TRBV11-1 and TRBJ2-7; TRBD2 is a possible D gene (6 bases). The CDR3 contains 14 residues. Trimming cost V 0 bases and J 0 bases, with 6 bases left between them. Germline CDR1 is SGHAT and CDR2 is FQDESV (reference sequence). CDR3 protein: CASSLAGGSYEQYF. The CDR3 bases are TGTGCCAGCAGCTTAGCGGGAGGCTCCTACGAGCAGTACTTC.

This clone was observed a few times. The CDR3 reads CASSSAEGMDTQYF. The CDR3 DNA is TGTGCCAGCAGCTCGGCGGAGGGTATGGATACGCAGTATTTT. This chain links TRBV7-9 with TRBJ2-3; a weak D match, TRBD2 (6 bases). Germline V CDR1 and CDR2: SEHNR, FQNEAQ (reference sequence). The CDR3 runs 14 residues. Trimming took off 4 bases at V and 6 bases at J, with 14 bases between the two ends.

The chain recombines TRBV5-6 with TRBJ2-7; D is uncertain. The CDR3 extends over 11 amino acids. V was shortened by 4 bases and J by 0 bases, with 2 bases between the two germline ends. Germline V CDR1 and CDR2: SGHDT, YYEEEE. The CDR3 spells CASSHSYEQYF. The CDR3 DNA is TGTGCCAGCAGCCACTCCTACGAGCAGTACTTC.

V and J are TRBV25-1 and TRBJ2-3, with 10 bases matching TRBD2. The J segment lost 2 bases and the V segment lost 4 bases, leaving 6 bases of the junction unmatched. The CDR3 loop spans 16 amino acids. The germline CDR1 and CDR2 sequences are MGHDK and SYGVNS. CDR3 sequence: CASSARSGRFTDTQYF. The CDR3 DNA follows: TGTGCCAGCAGTGCCCGTAGCGGGAGGTTCACAGATACGCAGTATTTT.

This clone has more than one count but fewer than ten. V gene TRBV7-8 combines with J gene TRBJ2-1, with 8 positions matching TRBD2. Germline V gene sequence: CDR1 SGHVS, CDR2 FQNEAQ. V gave up 2 bases and J gave up 8 bases; unmatched junction bases: 11. The CDR3 is made up of 16 amino acids. The CDR3 spells CASSLLAGGMGDEQFF. Here the CDR3 DNA reads TGTGCCAGCAGCTTACTGGCGGGAGGCATGGGGGATGAGCAGTTCTTC.

The chain links TRBV5-6 to TRBJ1-2; D gene ambiguous. The CDR3 is made up of 13 amino acids. Per the germline V gene, CDR1 is SGHDT and CDR2 is YYEEEE. Trimming took off 1 base at V and 8 bases at J, with 12 bases between the two ends. The CDR3 is CASSLLIGEGYTF. DNA of the CDR3: TGTGCCAGCAGCTTGCTGATCGGAGAAGGCTACACCTTC.

V and J are TRBV6-5 and TRBJ1-5, with a weak D call TRBD1 (6 bases). V shed 5 bases and J shed 6 bases, with 17 bases lying between them. In germline, CDR1 is MNHEY, CDR2 SVGAGI. The CDR3 contains 15 residues. The CDR3 loop is CASSLSTGNGQPQHF. The CDR3 DNA sequence: TGTGCCAGCAGTCTATCAACAGGGAATGGTCAGCCCCAGCATTTT.

This clone was picked up a small number of times. This rearrangement joins TRBV6-5 to TRBJ2-2; tentatively, D is TRBD2 (5 bases). Germline values: CDR1 MNHEY, CDR2 SVGAGI. There are 13 residues in the CDR3. Trimming cost V 5 bases and J 5 bases, with 9 bases left between them. DNA for the CDR3: TGTGCCAGCAGTACTAGTTATACCGGGGAGCTGTTTTTT. It yields the protein CASSTSYTGELFF.

The chain has TRBV11-2 and TRBJ1-1; D might be TRBD1 (5 bases). Trimming shortened V by 3 bases and J by 1 base, and 6 bases separated the two germline ends. The CDR3 has 13 amino acids. The germline V gene encodes CDR1 SGHAT and CDR2 FQNNGV. The CDR3 DNA is TGTGCCAGCAGCTTGGGGCCGAACACTGAAGCTTTCTTT. This codes for CASSLGPNTEAFF.